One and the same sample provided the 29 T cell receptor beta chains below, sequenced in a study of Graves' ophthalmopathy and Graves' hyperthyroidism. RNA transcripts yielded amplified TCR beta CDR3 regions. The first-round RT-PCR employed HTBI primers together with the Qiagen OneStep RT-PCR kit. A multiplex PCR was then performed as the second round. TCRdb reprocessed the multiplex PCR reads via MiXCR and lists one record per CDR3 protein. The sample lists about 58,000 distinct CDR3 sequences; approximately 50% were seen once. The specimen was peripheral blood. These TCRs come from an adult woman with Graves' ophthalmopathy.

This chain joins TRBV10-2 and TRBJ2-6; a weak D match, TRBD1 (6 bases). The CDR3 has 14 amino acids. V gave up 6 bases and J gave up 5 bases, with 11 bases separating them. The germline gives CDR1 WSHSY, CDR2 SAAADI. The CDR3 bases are TGCGCCAGCAGCCACAGGGATAGGGCCAACGTCCTGACTTTC. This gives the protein CASSHRDRANVLTF.

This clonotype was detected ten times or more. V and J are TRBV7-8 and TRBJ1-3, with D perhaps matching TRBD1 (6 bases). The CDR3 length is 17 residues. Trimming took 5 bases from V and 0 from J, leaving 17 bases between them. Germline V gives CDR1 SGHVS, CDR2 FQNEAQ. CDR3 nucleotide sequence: TGTGCCAGCAGCGCTTACCCACAGGGAATCTCTGGAAACACCATATATTTT. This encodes CASSAYPQGISGNTIYF.

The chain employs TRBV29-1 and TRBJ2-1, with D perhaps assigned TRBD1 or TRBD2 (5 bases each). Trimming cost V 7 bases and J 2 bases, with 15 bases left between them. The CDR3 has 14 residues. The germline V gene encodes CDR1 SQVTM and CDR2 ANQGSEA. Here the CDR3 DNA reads TGCAGCGCAGTGATGGGACGGACCTACAATGAGCAGTTCTTC. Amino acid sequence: CSAVMGRTYNEQFF.

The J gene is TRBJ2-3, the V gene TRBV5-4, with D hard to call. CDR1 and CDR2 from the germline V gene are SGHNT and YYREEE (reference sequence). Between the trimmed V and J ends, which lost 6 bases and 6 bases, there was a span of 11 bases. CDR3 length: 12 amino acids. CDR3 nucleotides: TGTGCCAGCATCTCCAACGGGGATACGCAGTATTTT. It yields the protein CASISNGDTQYF. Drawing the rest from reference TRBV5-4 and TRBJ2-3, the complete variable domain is ETGVTQSPTHLIKTRGQQVTLRCSSQSGHNTVSWYQQALGQGPQFIFQYYREEENGRGNFPPRFSGLQFPNYSSELNVNALELDDSALYLCASISNGDTQYFGPGTRLTVL.

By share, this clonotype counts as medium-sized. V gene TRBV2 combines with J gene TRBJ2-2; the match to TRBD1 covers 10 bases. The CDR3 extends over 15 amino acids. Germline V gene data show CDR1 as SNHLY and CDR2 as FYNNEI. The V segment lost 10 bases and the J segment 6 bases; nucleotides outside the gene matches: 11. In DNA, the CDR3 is TGTGCCACACAGACGACAGGGGGCGCCGCCGGGGAGCTGTTTTTT. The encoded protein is CATQTTGGAAGELFF.

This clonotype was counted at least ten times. The CDR3 region is CASSWTSVAEQFF. CDR3 sequence (DNA): TGTGCCAGCAGTTGGACTAGCGTGGCTGAGCAGTTCTTC. The V call is TRBV6-2 or TRBV6-3, the J call TRBJ2-1; 9 nucleotides line up with TRBD2. J was trimmed by 9 bases and V by 4 bases; bases with no gene match: 4. The germline V gene has CDR1 MNHEY and CDR2 SVGEGT. The CDR3 consists of 13 residues.

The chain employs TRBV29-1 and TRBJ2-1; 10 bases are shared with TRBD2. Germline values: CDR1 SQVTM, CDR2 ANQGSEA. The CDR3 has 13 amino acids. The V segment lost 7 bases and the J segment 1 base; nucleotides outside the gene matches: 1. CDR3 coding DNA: TGCAGCGCTAGCGGGAGTTCCTACAATGAGCAGTTCTTC. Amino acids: CSASGSSYNEQFF.

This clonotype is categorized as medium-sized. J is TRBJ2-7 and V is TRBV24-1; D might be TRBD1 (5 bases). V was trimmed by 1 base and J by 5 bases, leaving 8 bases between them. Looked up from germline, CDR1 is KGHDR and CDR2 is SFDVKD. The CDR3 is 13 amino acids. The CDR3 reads CATSDFARDEQYF. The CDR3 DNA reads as TGTGCCACCAGTGATTTTGCCAGGGACGAGCAGTACTTC.

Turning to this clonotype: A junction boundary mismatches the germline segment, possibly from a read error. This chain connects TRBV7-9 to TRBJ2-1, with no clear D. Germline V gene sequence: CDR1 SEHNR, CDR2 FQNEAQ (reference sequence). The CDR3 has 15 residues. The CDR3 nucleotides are TGTGCCAGCAGCCCAGGTCCCCGTTCCTACAATGAGCGGTTCTTC. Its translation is CASSPGPRSYNERFF.

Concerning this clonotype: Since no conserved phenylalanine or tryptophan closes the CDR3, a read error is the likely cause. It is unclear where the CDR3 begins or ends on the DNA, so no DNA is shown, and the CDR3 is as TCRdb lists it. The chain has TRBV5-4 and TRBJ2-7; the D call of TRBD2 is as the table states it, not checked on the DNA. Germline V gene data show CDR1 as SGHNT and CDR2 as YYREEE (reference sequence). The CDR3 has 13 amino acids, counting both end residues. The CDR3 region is CASGSSGYDERYS.

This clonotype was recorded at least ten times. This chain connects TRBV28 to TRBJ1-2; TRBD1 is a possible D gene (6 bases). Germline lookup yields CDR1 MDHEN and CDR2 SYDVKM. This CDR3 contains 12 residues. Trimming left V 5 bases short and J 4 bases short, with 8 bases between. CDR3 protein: CASSLTGYGYTF. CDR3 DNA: TGTGCCAGCAGTCTGACAGGCTATGGCTACACCTTC.

DNA for the CDR3: TGCAGTGCCATACTAGCGGGAGCCAATGAGCAGTTCTTC. It codes for CSAILAGANEQFF. The V gene is TRBV20-1, the J gene TRBJ2-1; 11 bases match TRBD2. CDR3 length equals 13 residues. Losses at the gene ends were 6 bases for V and 6 bases for J; bases not matched to a gene: 4. CDR1 and CDR2 (germline): DFQATT, SNEGSKA (reference sequence).

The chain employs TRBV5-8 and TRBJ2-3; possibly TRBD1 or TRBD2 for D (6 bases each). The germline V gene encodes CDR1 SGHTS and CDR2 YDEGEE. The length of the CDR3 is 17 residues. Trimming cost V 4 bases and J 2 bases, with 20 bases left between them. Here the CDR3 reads CASSQGVGGLFTDTQYF. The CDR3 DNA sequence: TGTGCCAGCAGCCAAGGTGTTGGGGGGCTATTCACAGATACGCAGTATTTT.

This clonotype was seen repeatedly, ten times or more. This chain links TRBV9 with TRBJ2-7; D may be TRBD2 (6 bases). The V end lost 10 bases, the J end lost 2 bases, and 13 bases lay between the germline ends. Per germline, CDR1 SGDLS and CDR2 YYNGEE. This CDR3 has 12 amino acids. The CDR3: CAPSDETYEQYF. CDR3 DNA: TGTGCCCCTAGCGATGAAACCTACGAGCAGTACTTC.

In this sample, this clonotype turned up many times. CDR3 nucleotides: TGTGCCATCAGTTCTTCCGGGACGGGCTCCTACGAGCAGTACTTC. It translates to CAISSSGTGSYEQYF. This chain links TRBV10-3 with TRBJ2-7; D may be TRBD1 or TRBD2 (5 bases each). V lost 5 bases, J lost 0 bases, and 14 bases lay in between. Germline CDR1 reads ENHRY; CDR2 reads SYGVKD. This CDR3 has 15 residues.

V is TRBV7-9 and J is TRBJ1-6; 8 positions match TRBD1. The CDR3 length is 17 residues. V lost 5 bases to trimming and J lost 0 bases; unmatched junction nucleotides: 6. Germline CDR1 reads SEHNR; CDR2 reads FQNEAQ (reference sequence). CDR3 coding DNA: TGTGCCAGCAGCCCGGGACAGGTAGACTCCTATAATTCACCCCTCCACTTT. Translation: CASSPGQVDSYNSPLHF.

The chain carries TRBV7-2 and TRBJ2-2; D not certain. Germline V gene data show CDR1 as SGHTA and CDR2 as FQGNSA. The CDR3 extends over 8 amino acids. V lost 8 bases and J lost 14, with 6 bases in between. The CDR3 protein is CASGTLFF. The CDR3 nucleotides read TGTGCCAGCGGCACACTGTTTTTT.

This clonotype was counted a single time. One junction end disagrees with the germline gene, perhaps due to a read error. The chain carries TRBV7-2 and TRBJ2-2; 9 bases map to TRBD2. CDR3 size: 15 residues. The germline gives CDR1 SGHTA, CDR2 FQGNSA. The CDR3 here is CASSIGLAFTGELFF. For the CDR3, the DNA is TGTGCCAGCAGTATTGGACTAGCGTTCACCGGGGAGCTGTTCTTT.

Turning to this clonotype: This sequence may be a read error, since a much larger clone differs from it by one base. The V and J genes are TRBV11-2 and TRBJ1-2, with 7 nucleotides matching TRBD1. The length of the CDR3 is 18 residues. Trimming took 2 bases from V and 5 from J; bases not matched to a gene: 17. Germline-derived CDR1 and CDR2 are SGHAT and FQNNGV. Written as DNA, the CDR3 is TGTGCCAGCAGCTTAAAGGTGGGGCCTGGGACAGTCGTTTATGGCTACACCTTC. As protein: CASSLKVGPGTVVYGYTF.

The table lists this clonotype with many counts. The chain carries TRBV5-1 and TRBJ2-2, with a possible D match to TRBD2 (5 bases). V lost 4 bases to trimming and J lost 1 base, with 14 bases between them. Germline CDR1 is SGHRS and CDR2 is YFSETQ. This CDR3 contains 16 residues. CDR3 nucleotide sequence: TGCGCCAGCAGCGAGGATGGTCGGGGGAACACCGGGGAGCTGTTTTTT. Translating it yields CASSEDGRGNTGELFF.

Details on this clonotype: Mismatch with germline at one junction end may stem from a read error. The CDR3: CASRASGNTGELFF. In nucleotides, the CDR3 is TGTGCCAGTAGAGCTAGCGGGAACACCGGGGAGCTGTTCTTT. The gene calls are TRBV19 and TRBJ2-2, with TRBD2 matching 9 bases. CDR1 and CDR2 (germline): LNHDA, SQIVND (reference sequence). There are 14 residues in the CDR3. Complete variable domain (other parts from reference TRBV19 and TRBJ2-2): DGGITQSPKYLFRKEGQNVTLSCEQNLNHDAMYWYRQDPGQGLRLIYYSQIVNDFQKGDIAEGYSVSREKKESFPLTVTSAQKNPTAFYLCASRASGNTGELFFGEGSRLTVL.

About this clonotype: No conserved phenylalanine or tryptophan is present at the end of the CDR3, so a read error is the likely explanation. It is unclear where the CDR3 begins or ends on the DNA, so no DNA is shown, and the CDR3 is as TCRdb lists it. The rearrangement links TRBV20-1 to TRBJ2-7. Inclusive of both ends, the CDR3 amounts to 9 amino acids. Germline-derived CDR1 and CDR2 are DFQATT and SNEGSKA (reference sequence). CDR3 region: CLQLNEPYP.

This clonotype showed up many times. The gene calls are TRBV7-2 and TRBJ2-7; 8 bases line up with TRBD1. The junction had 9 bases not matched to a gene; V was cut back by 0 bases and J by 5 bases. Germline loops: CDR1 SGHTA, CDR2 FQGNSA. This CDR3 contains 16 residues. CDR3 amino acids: CASSLAVAGGIDEQYF. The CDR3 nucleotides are TGTGCCAGCAGCTTAGCGGTCGCAGGGGGCATCGACGAGCAGTACTTC.

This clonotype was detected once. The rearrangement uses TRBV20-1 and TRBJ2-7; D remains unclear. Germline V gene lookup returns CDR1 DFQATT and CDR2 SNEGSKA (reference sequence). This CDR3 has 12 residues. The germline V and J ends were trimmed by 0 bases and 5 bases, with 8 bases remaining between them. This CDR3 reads CSAREQADEQYF. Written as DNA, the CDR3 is TGCAGTGCTAGAGAACAAGCTGACGAGCAGTACTTC.

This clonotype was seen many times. Written as DNA, the CDR3 is TGTGCCAGCAGCCAAGAGTCTCTAAATGAAAAACTGTTTTTT. It yields the protein CASSQESLNEKLFF. The rearrangement joins TRBV4-2 to TRBJ1-4, with unresolved D. Per germline, CDR1 LGHNA and CDR2 YNFKEQ. This CDR3 is built from 14 residues. With 0 bases removed from V and 5 bases from J, the gap between germline ends came to 7 bases.

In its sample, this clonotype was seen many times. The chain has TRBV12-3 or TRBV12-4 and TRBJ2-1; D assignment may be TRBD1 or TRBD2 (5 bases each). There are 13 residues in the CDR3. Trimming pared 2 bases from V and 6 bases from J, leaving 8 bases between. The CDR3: CASSLRGTNEQFF. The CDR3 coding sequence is TGTGCCAGCAGTTTACGAGGGACCAATGAGCAGTTCTTC.

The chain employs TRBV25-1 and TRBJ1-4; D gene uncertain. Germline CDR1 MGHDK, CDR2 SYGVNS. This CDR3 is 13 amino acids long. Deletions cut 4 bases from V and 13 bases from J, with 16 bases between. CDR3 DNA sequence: TGTGCCAGCAGTGGGGAGGGTTACTTGCGACTGTTTTTT. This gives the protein CASSGEGYLRLFF.

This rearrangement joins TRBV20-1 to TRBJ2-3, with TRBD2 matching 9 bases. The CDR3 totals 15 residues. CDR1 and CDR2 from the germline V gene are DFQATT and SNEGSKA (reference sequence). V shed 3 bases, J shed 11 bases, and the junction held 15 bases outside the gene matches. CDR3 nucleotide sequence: TGCAGTGCTAGTGGGGGACTAGCCTCCTACAATGAGCAGTATTTT. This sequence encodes CSASGGLASYNEQYF.

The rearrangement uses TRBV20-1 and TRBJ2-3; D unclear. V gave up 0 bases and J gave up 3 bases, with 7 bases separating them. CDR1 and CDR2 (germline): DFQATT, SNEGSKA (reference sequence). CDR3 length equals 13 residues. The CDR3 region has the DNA TGCAGTGCTAGAGATATGGGGACAGATACGCAGTATTTT. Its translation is CSARDMGTDTQYF.